This TCR beta chain was identified during a study of cytomegalovirus exposure and HLA in healthy donors. Study results and limitations: The tendency of first-cohort TCR clusters to co-occur in the 100 to 150 validation repertoires was identified by a subsequent analysis.

With regard to this clone: Its target is not known.

This table comes from immunoSEQ multiplex PCR, and its TCRdb copy is limited to in-frame clones, with some not included. The sample carries 200,000 to 250,000 clones, around 87% recorded once. This TCR derives from a woman aged 18-29 years in good health and CMV-seropositive. The sequenced sample consisted of PBMCs.

As DNA, the CDR3 is TGCGCCAGCAGCCAAGCTTCCGGGACAGGGGGCGCCGGGAGCTATGGCTACACCTTC. Translation: CASSQASGTGGAGSYGYTF. The chain recombines TRBV4-1 with TRBJ1-2; TRBD1 agrees at 12 bases. The CDR3 runs to 19 residues. V lost 1 base to trimming and J lost 4 bases; unmatched junction nucleotides: 13. Germline CDR1 reads MGHRA; CDR2 reads YSYEKL.